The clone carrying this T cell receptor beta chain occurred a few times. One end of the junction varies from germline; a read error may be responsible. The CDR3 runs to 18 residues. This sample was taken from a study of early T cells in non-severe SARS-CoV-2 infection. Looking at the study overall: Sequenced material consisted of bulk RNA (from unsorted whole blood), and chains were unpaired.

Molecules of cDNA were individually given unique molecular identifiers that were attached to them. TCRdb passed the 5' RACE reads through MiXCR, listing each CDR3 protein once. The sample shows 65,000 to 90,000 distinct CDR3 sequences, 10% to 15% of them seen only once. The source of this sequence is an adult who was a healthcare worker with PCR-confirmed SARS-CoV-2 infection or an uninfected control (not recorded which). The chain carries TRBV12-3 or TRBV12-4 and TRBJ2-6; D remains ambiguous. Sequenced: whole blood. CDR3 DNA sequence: TGTGCCAGCACCAGCCGTGGCCAAAGTATTTCTGTGGCCAACGTCCTGACTTTC. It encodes CASTSRGQSISVANVLTF.